The entry below gives a single TCR beta chain sequence along with its context. The data are from a study of blood T cell repertoires in COVID-19. Germline CDR1 and CDR2: SGHTA and FQGNSA. Trimming took 4 bases from V and 5 from J; bases not matched to a gene: 7. This CDR3 spans 15 amino acids. Those enrolled in Seattle joined during active infection and were followed longitudinally afterward. In the original processing: Estimation of nucleated cell counts was performed using reference gene primer amplification. TCRdb's copy holds only in-frame clones and misses some; the assay was immunoSEQ multiplex PCR. V, J and clone size were drawn from that table, and D and trimming were deduced from the DNA. The table lists a few hundred thousand clones, approximately 92% of them singletons, with around 6.8% in the top ten.

The receptor's source is a woman aged 25 to 39 with COVID-19, enrolled during active disease. The chain joins TRBV7-2 to TRBJ2-5; 10 bases fit TRBD2. Sequenced: peripheral blood. The CDR3 reads CASSSSGRAGETQYF. The DNA for the CDR3 is TGTGCCAGCAGCTCAAGCGGGAGGGCCGGGGAGACCCAGTACTTC.